This T cell receptor beta chain came from a study of radiotherapy plus CTLA-4 blockade in lung cancer. As for the study in general: Objective response rate was 15% to 20%; disease control rate, 31%.

J gave up 4 bases and V 4 bases, and 7 bases lay outside the gene matches. The CDR3 runs 15 residues. Germline-derived CDR1 and CDR2 are GTSNPN and SVGIG (reference sequence). This clone was seen a handful of times. Produced via immunoSEQ multiplex PCR; TCRdb's table is partial and in-frame only. The table shows roughly 44,000 clones, with 60% to 80% occurring only once. The sequence derives from a human donor with non-small cell lung cancer who had stable disease on radiotherapy plus ipilimumab. Sequencing used peripheral blood, obtained from a patient treated with radiotherapy plus ipilimumab. The chain joins TRBV30 to TRBJ1-6, with 7 bases matching TRBD1. CDR3 DNA: TGTGCCTGGAAAGGGCGGGGACAGTATAATTCACCCCTCCACTTT. It yields the protein CAWKGRGQYNSPLHF.